The rows below give T cell receptor beta chains drawn from one sample of a study of shared clonotypes between healthy human individuals. Produced via immunoSEQ multiplex PCR; TCRdb's table is partial and in-frame only. The repertoire holds approximately 460,000 clones, with 75% to 80% as singletons. What was sequenced was PBMCs. The source is a woman aged 40 to 50 in good health. Some clones in this sample may be carry-over from other donors' samples. Both conserved end residues are part of each CDR3. A D gene is named only where the DNA matches it firmly. Rows may omit the clone size; those that give it use once, few, many or a size class.

j_call | v_call | d_call | clone_size | cdr3_nt | cdr3_aa
TRBJ2-7 | TRBV5-8 | TRBD1 | - | TGTGCCAGCAGCCCGGGACAGGGAGTTTCCTACGAGCAGTACTTC | CASSPGQGVSYEQYF
TRBJ1-1 | TRBV18 | - | - | TGTGCCAGCTCACCACAGAAGGGGAAGAACACTGAAGCTTTCTTT | CASSPQKGKNTEAFF
TRBJ1-1 | TRBV6-5 | - | - | TGTGCCAGCAGTTACCAGCCAAGGGGATCGGTAACTGAAGCTTTCTTT | CASSYQPRGSVTEAFF
TRBJ2-1 | TRBV18 | - | - | TGTGCCAGTCTCGGGGCGCGTATGGACAATGAGCAGTTCTTC | CASLGARMDNEQFF
TRBJ2-5 | TRBV30 | - | - | TGTGCCTGGAGTGGCGGGGGCAGCGAGACCCAGTACTTC | CAWSGGGSETQYF
TRBJ1-2 | TRBV10-3 | TRBD1 | - | TGTGCCATCACCCCGACAGGGGGCTTGGGCTATGGCTACACCTTC | CAITPTGGLGYGYTF
TRBJ1-2 | TRBV28 | - | - | TGTGCCAGCAGTTGGCGGGACAACGGCTACACCTTC | CASSWRDNGYTF
TRBJ2-7 | TRBV6-5 | TRBD1 | once | TGTGCCAGCAGTTCCACACGGACAGGGCTGAGGGGCGAGCAGTACTTC | CASSSTRTGLRGEQYF
TRBJ2-2 | TRBV5-1 | - | - | TGCGCCAGCAGCGTCGGACAATTTGGGACCGGGGAGCTGTTTTTT | CASSVGQFGTGELFF
TRBJ2-1 | TRBV2 | TRBD2 | - | TGTGCCAGCACCCCCGGGACTAGGAACAATGAGCAGTTCTTC | CASTPGTRNNEQFF
TRBJ2-3 | TRBV2 | TRBD2 | - | TGTGCCAGCAGTTCCGGGACTAGCGGCCGCACAGATACGCAGTATTTT | CASSSGTSGRTDTQYF
TRBJ1-2 | TRBV28 | - | - | TGTGCCAGCAGTTTACAGACAGTTCCCGCCTATGGCTACACCTTC | CASSLQTVPAYGYTF
TRBJ2-1 | TRBV5-1 | TRBD2 | - | TGCGCCAGCAGTGCCCCCCTAGCGGGGGGCAATGAGCAGTTCTTC | CASSAPLAGGNEQFF
TRBJ1-4 | TRBV5-1 | - | - | TGCGCCAGCAGCTTGTTGGCCGATGAAAAACTGTTTTTT | CASSLLADEKLFF
TRBJ1-3 | TRBV7-2 | TRBD1 | - | TGTGCCAGCAGCTTAGCCACAGGGGACTCTGGAAACACCATATATTTT | CASSLATGDSGNTIYF
TRBJ2-7 | TRBV5-8 | - | - | TGTGCCAGCAGCTTGGAGGGAGGAGTCCCCTACGAGCAGTACTTC | CASSLEGGVPYEQYF
TRBJ1-5 | TRBV4-1 | TRBD1 | - | TGCGCCAGCAGCCAAGATGACAGGGAGGTTCAGCCCCAGCATTTT | CASSQDDREVQPQHF
TRBJ2-7 | TRBV5-1 | TRBD1 | - | TGCGCCAGCAGCCCAATGGGGACAGGGTTCTACGAGCAGTACTTC | CASSPMGTGFYEQYF
TRBJ2-3 | TRBV5-4 | - | - | TGTGCCAGCAGCTTAAACTTCGGAAGCGGCCCCACAGATACGCAGTATTTT | CASSLNFGSGPTDTQYF
TRBJ2-1 | TRBV2 | - | - | TGTGCCAGCAGTGAGTTGGGGGGCCGATCCTACAATGAGCAGTTCTTC | CASSELGGRSYNEQFF
TRBJ1-2 | TRBV2 | TRBD1 | once | TGTGCCAGCAGAGAGGAGGGGGCGTATGGCTACACCTTC | CASREEGAYGYTF
TRBJ2-7 | TRBV7-2 | TRBD1 | - | TGTGCCAGCAGCCAAGGGACAGGGGGCTATTACGAGCAGTACTTC | CASSQGTGGYYEQYF
TRBJ2-7 | TRBV4-1 | TRBD1 | - | TGCGCCAGCAGCCAAGATATGACCATGGGACAGGTGTACGAGCAGTACTTC | CASSQDMTMGQVYEQYF
TRBJ2-7 | TRBV5-1 | TRBD1 | - | TGCGCCAGCAGCTTGGGGGACAGGGCCTACGAGCAGTACTTC | CASSLGDRAYEQYF
TRBJ2-5 | TRBV7-9 | - | - | TGTGCCAGCAGCAAGGGGTTGGGGCCGCAAGAGACCCAGTACTTC | CASSKGLGPQETQYF
TRBJ2-3 | TRBV9 | TRBD2 | - | TGTGCCAGCAGCTCTAGCGGCAGCACAGATACGCAGTATTTT | CASSSSGSTDTQYF
TRBJ1-3 | TRBV9 | - | - | TGTGCCAGCAGCGTAGGGACTAGTGGAAACACCATATATTTT | CASSVGTSGNTIYF
TRBJ2-7 | TRBV5-6 | - | - | TGTGCCAGCAGCATGGCGACTAGTTACGAGCAGTACTTC | CASSMATSYEQYF
TRBJ2-5 | TRBV4-1 | - | - | TGCGCCAGCAGCCAAGAGTGGTATTCGAAGGGACAAGAGACCCAGTACTTC | CASSQEWYSKGQETQYF
TRBJ2-7 | TRBV14 | TRBD1 | - | TGTGCCAGCAGCCGTTATGGACAGGGGACAGTTGACGAGCAGTACTTC | CASSRYGQGTVDEQYF
TRBJ2-2 | TRBV27 | - | - | TGTGCCAGCAGTCCCCAAGTGGGGGAGCTGTTTTTT | CASSPQVGELFF
TRBJ2-5 | TRBV5-1 | TRBD2 | - | TGCGCCAGCAGCTTGGAGGCTAGCGGACCCGAAGAGACCCAGTACTTC | CASSLEASGPEETQYF
TRBJ1-5 | TRBV19 | TRBD1 | - | TGTGCCAGTAGTACCCACCCGGGACAGGGCCGTCAGCCCCAGCATTTT | CASSTHPGQGRQPQHF
TRBJ2-1 | TRBV9 | - | - | TGTGCCAGCAGCGTGGGGTACAATGAGCAGTTCTTC | CASSVGYNEQFF
TRBJ2-7 | TRBV25-1 | - | - | TGTGCCAGCAGTGACGTCAGCTCCTACGAGCAGTACTTC | CASSDVSSYEQYF
TRBJ2-3 | TRBV9 | - | once | TGTGCCAGCAGCGCCCGACAGTTTGCAGATACGCAGTATTTT | CASSARQFADTQYF
TRBJ2-7 | TRBV19 | TRBD2 | once | TGTGCCAGTAGCGCGGCGGTTCTAGCGGGCAGGTTCCCCTACGAGCAGTACTTC | CASSAAVLAGRFPYEQYF